Shown below are 2 T cell receptor beta chains from a single sample sequenced in a study of cytomegalovirus exposure and HLA in healthy donors. The PCR employed 60 Vbeta primers together with 13 Jbeta primers. Libraries were prepared by immunoSEQ multiplex PCR; TCRdb keeps only in-frame clonotypes and omits some of them. The sample includes some 150,000 clones, roughly 80% of them seen just once. Sequences were obtained from PBMCs. Source of these receptors: a woman between 18 and 29 years old in good health and CMV-seropositive.

The chain combines TRBV9 with TRBJ2-3; D is perhaps TRBD2 (6 bases). V lost 3 bases to trimming and J lost 2 bases, with 10 bases between them. This CDR3 is built from 14 residues. Germline V gene sequence: CDR1 SGDLS, CDR2 YYNGEE. The CDR3 reads CASSGGDLTDTQYF. The DNA for the CDR3 is TGTGCCAGCAGCGGGGGGGACCTCACAGATACGCAGTATTTT.

The V gene is TRBV9, the J gene TRBJ2-5; 7 bases agree with TRBD2. This CDR3 comprises 17 residues. The germline gives CDR1 SGDLS, CDR2 YYNGEE. V shed 0 bases, J shed 1 base, and the junction held 9 bases outside the gene matches. The CDR3 region is CASSVGQVGGGQETQYF. The CDR3 bases are TGTGCCAGCAGCGTAGGGCAGGTGGGCGGGGGCCAAGAGACCCAGTACTTC.